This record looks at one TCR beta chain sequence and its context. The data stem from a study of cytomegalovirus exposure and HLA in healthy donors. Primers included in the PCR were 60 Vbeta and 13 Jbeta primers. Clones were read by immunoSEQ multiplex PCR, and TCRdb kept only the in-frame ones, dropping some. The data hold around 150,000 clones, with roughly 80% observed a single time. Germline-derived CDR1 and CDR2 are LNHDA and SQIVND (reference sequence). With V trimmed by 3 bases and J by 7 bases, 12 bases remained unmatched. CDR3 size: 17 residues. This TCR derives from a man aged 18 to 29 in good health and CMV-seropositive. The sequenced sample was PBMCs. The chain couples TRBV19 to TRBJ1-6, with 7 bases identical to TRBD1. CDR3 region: CASSIFRPGTANSPLHF. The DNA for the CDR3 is TGTGCCAGTAGTATCTTTAGACCCGGGACAGCGAATTCACCCCTCCACTTT.